The clone carrying this T cell receptor beta chain has a count of ten or more. Its antigen is undetermined. The data are from a study of metastatic and nonmetastatic thyroid tumors. Overall study: Peripheral blood and tumor or nodule samples from malignant and benign thyroid patients were compared.

Every patient underwent thyroid surgery untreated. As processed by the authors: Using the CDR3 differences seen across clinicopathological groups, the authors built a distant-metastasis classifier for papillary thyroid cancer, which was meant to discriminate distant-metastatic patients. MiXCR re-clonotyped the PCR reads for TCRdb. The V and J calls shown here were made by TCRdb, not taken from the authors' results. Of 40,000 to 50,000 clones detected, less than 5% appear once; the ten largest clones hold over 9%. Study-level findings and limits: Compared with benign nodules, malignant thyroid tumors were reported to have significantly higher TCR beta diversity in both blood and tumor.

Sequenced: blood. The sequence derives from a female donor with papillary thyroid cancer or a benign thyroid nodule (not recorded which). Some clones in this sample may be carry-over from other donors' samples.

In nucleotides, the CDR3 is TGCAGTGCTAGACCCGCAACGCGGGAAACCTACGAGCAGTACTTC. It yields the protein CSARPATRETYEQYF. The chain is built from TRBV20-1 and TRBJ2-7, with D possibly being TRBD2 (6 bases). The CDR3 loop spans 15 amino acids. CDR1 and CDR2 from the germline V gene are DFQATT and SNEGSKA (reference sequence). V gave up 2 bases and J gave up 2 bases, with 16 bases separating them.